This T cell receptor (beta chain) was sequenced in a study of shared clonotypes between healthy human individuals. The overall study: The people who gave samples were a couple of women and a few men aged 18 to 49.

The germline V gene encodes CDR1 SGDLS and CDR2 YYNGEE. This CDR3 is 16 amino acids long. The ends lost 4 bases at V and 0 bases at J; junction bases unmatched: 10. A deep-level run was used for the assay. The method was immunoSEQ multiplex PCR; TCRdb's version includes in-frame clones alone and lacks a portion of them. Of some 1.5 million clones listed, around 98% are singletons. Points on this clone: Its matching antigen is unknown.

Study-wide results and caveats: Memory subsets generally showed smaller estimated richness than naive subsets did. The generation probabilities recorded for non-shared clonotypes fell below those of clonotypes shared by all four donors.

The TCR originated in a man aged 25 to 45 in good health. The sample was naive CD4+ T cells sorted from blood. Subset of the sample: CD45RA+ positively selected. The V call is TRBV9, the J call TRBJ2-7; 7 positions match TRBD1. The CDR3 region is CASSPRTGTLSYEQYF. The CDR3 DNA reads TGTGCCAGCAGCCCTCGGACAGGAACTCTCTCCTACGAGCAGTACTTC. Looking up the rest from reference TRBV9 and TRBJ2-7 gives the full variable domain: DSGVTQTPKHLITATGQRVTLRCSPRSGDLSVYWYQQSLDQGLQFLIQYYNGEERAKGNILERFSAQQFPDLHSELNLSSLELGDSALYFCASSPRTGTLSYEQYFGPGTRLTVT.